One and the same sample provided the 13 T cell receptor beta chains below, sequenced in a study of blood T cell repertoires in COVID-19 (dated by TCRdb to the early 2020s). The library was prepared using the immunoSEQ multiplex PCR assay. This immuneACCESS table, as held by TCRdb, lists in-frame sequences with V and J called but not all clones. Of the missing ones, under half trace to an unresolved V gene in checked studies; the others have no known cause. The sample table holds about 130,000 clones, of which around 85% were seen once. The biggest ten clones account for about 17% of the sample. The sequenced material came from peripheral blood. Receptor source: a woman between 45 and 60 years old who had recovered from COVID-19.

This clone has more than one count but fewer than ten. The rearrangement joins TRBV18 to TRBJ2-3; D is perhaps TRBD1 (5 bases). The CDR3 consists of 13 residues. CDR1 KGHSH and CDR2 LQKENI come from the germline V gene. V lost 7 bases, J lost 6 bases, and 14 bases lay in between. The CDR3, as DNA: TGTGCCAGCTTACACGCGACAGCGGATACGCAGTATTTT. This encodes CASLHATADTQYF.

The V gene is TRBV6-2 or TRBV6-3, the J gene TRBJ1-2, with unresolved D. The CDR3 is made up of 20 amino acids. The germline V gene encodes CDR1 MNHEY and CDR2 SVGEGT. Trimming stripped 4 bases from V and 3 bases from J, with 30 bases between. The CDR3 DNA reads TGTGCCAGCAGTTCACCGATATTCGGCCGGGATAAGGGAAGGGACTATGGCTACACCTTC. Its protein is CASSSPIFGRDKGRDYGYTF.

The chain is built from TRBV5-1 and TRBJ2-7; D possibly corresponds to TRBD1 (5 bases). The CDR3 extends over 14 amino acids. Germline CDR1 is SGHRS and CDR2 is YFSETQ. V lost 0 bases, J lost 1 base, and 8 bases lay in between. Here the CDR3 reads CASSLGRASYEQYF. The CDR3 region has the DNA TGCGCCAGCAGCTTGGGCAGGGCTTCCTACGAGCAGTACTTC.

Only a few counts were recorded for this clone. The rearrangement uses TRBV7-2 and TRBJ1-2, with D perhaps TRBD1 (5 bases). The ends were cut back, 0 bases at V and 0 bases at J, with 8 bases in the middle. The CDR3 is 15 amino acids. CDR1 SGHTA and CDR2 FQGNSA come from the germline V gene. CDR3 loop: CASSLATGSNYGYTF. The CDR3 region has the DNA TGTGCCAGCAGCTTAGCAACAGGATCTAACTATGGCTACACCTTC.

The table lists this clone with many counts. The chain uses TRBV4-1 and TRBJ2-1; TRBD2 is a possible D gene (5 bases). The V gene's germline CDR1 is MGHRA and CDR2 YSYEKL. CDR3 length equals 17 residues. V shed 3 bases and J shed 6 bases, with 21 bases lying between them. The CDR3 loop is CASSHSKTGMRFNEQFF. CDR3 coding DNA: TGCGCCAGCAGCCACTCAAAAACGGGGATGCGGTTCAATGAGCAGTTCTTC.

The chain recombines TRBV4-2 with TRBJ2-7; 11 bases agree with TRBD2. V dropped 1 base and J dropped 7; count of bases not matched to a gene: 6. The length of the CDR3 is 15 residues. The germline CDR1 and CDR2 sequences are LGHNA and YNFKEQ. In nucleotides, the CDR3 is TGTGCCAGCAGCCAAGGACTAGCGGGGTCAAGGGAGCAGTACTTC. Encoded protein: CASSQGLAGSREQYF.

This clone appeared a few times. J is TRBJ1-1 and V is TRBV6-5, with D possibly TRBD1 on 5 matching bases. This CDR3 is 15 amino acids long. The V end was cut by 7 bases, the J end by 4 bases, with 19 bases between. The V gene's germline CDR1 is MNHEY and CDR2 SVGAGI. In DNA form, the CDR3 reads TGTGCCAGCAATAAACGCCAGACAGCCGCCACTGAAGCTTTCTTT. Its protein is CASNKRQTAATEAFF.

The V and J genes are TRBV19 and TRBJ1-5; TRBD1 agrees at 9 bases. Trimming at V came to 3 bases and at J to 9 bases, leaving 9 bases not matched to a gene. Germline values: CDR1 LNHDA, CDR2 SQIVND (reference sequence). The CDR3 runs 15 residues. CDR3 coding DNA: TGTGCCAGTAGTATTTATTGGACAGGGGAGCTGCCCCAGCATTTT. The encoded protein is CASSIYWTGELPQHF.

The chain employs TRBV9 and TRBJ1-1; 11 bases agree with TRBD1. In germline, CDR1 is SGDLS, CDR2 YYNGEE. The CDR3 contains 14 residues. Germline trimming cut 0 bases from V and 7 bases from J; bases unmatched to any gene: 2. The CDR3 nucleotides read TGTGCCAGCAGCGTAGTAGGGACAGGGGGTGAAGCTTTCTTT. This translates into CASSVVGTGGEAFF.

The rearrangement uses TRBV7-2 and TRBJ1-2, with D perhaps matching TRBD1 (6 bases). Trimming pared 7 bases from V and 5 bases from J, leaving 11 bases between. The CDR3 covers 12 residues. Germline V gives CDR1 SGHTA, CDR2 FQGNSA. The CDR3: CASTPDRYGYTF. CDR3 sequence (DNA): TGTGCCAGCACCCCGGACAGATATGGCTACACCTTC.

The V and J genes are TRBV7-6 and TRBJ2-1; TRBD2 aligns across 10 bases. This CDR3 region has 18 residues. With V trimmed by 1 base and J by 2 bases, 8 bases remained unmatched. Per the germline V gene, CDR1 is SGHVS and CDR2 is FNYEAQ. CDR3 amino acids: CASSLVARLAGAYNEQFF. The CDR3 nucleotides are TGTGCCAGCAGCTTAGTGGCCCGACTAGCGGGTGCCTACAATGAGCAGTTCTTC.

The CDR3 reads CASSQEGVASGSYEQYF. Written as DNA, the CDR3 is TGTGCCAGCAGCCAAGAAGGGGTGGCTAGCGGATCCTACGAGCAGTACTTC. The gene calls are TRBV4-2 and TRBJ2-7; 7 bases fit TRBD2. From germline, CDR1 is LGHNA and CDR2 YNFKEQ. This CDR3 spans 17 amino acids. Losses at the gene ends were 0 bases for V and 1 base for J; bases not matched to a gene: 9.

This chain uses TRBV6-1 with TRBJ1-1, with 10 bases identical to TRBD1. This CDR3 has 16 amino acids. From germline, CDR1 is MNHNS and CDR2 SASEGT. After removal of 2 bases from V and 6 bases from J, the junction contained 9 bases not matched to a gene. The CDR3 protein is CASSETRGQGIPEAFF. The CDR3 nucleotides are TGTGCCAGCAGTGAAACTAGGGGACAGGGGATTCCTGAAGCTTTCTTT.